The present TCR beta chain was sequenced within a study of cytomegalovirus exposure and HLA in healthy donors. Turning to the study itself: The approximately 130 validation repertoires matched the roughly 700 first-cohort repertoires in platform, a later analysis reported.

Details on this clone: Its specificity is not known.

Measured with immunoSEQ multiplex PCR; TCRdb has only the in-frame clones, and not every one. The repertoire includes roughly 230,000 clones, 80% to 95% of them detected once, and 3.1% sits in the top ten. Overall study results and limits: Under in vitro conditions, a few CMV-associated chains were confirmed as specific for CMV antigens.

This CDR3 spans 13 amino acids. The V gene lost 4 bases and the J gene lost 8 bases, with 12 bases spanning the gap. In germline, CDR1 is MNHNS, CDR2 SASEGT. The sample taken for sequencing was PBMCs. This TCR was sampled from a young woman in good health and CMV-seronegative. The chain links TRBV6-1 to TRBJ2-4, with D perhaps matching TRBD2 (5 bases). CDR3 coding DNA: TGTGCCAGCAGTGCTCGTTGGGGAGACATTCAGTACTTC. Residues: CASSARWGDIQYF.